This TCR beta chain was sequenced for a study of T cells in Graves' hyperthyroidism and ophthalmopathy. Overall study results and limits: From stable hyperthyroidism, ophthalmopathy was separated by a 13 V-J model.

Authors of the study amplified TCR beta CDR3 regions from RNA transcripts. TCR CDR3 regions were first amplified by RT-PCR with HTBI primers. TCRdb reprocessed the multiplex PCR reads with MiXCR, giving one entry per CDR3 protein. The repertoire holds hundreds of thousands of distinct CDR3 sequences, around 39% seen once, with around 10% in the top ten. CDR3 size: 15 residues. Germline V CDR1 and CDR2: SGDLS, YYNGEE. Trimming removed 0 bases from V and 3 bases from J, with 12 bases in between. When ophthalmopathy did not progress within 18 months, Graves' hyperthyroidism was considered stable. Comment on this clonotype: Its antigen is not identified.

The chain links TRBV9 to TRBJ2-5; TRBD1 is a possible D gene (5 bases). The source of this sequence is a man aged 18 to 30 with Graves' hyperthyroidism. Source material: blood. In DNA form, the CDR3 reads TGTGCCAGCAGCGTAGGGACAACCGGTGAAGAGACCCAGTACTTC. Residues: CASSVGTTGEETQYF.